This T cell receptor beta chain was sequenced for a study of vaccination effects on CD4 cells after COVID-19. In the study overall: Participants were given two doses of BNT162b2 or mRNA-1273 vaccine. Study observations and caveats: Pronounced clonal contraction occurred in clones induced by infection and by vaccine late after vaccination.

CDR3 length: 13 residues. Germline values: CDR1 SEHNR, CDR2 FQNEAQ (reference sequence). V shed 7 bases and J 1 base; nucleotides not matched to a gene: 3. Of note for this clone: What it binds is unknown.

CD4+ T cells specific for antigen were expanded with viral peptide pools by the ViraFEST assay before sequencing. Culturing for around eleven days preceded CD4+ T cell isolation. None of these healthy vaccinees had been infected with SARS-CoV-2 before vaccination. Cultures of some 1.8 million PBMC per well contained about 11 IU/ml IL-2 plus 10 ug/ml peptides. Half-medium changes using IL-2 medium occurred on days 3 and 7. Libraries were prepared by immunoSEQ multiplex PCR; TCRdb keeps only in-frame clonotypes and omits some of them. The sample consists of about 73,000 clones, approximately 74% of them appearing once.

V usage is TRBV7-9 and J usage is TRBJ1-1, with TRBD1 matching over 7 bases. The sample in question was CD4+ T cells from PBMCs cultured with HCoV-NL63 spike peptides, obtained before COVID-19 vaccination. The clonotype comes from a human donor who received a COVID-19 vaccine. The CDR3 spells CASKDRENTEAFF. CDR3 sequence (DNA): TGTGCCAGCAAAGACAGGGAGAACACTGAAGCTTTCTTT.